The 10 T cell receptor beta chains below all came from one sample that was sequenced in a study of CD4 T cells in relation to SARS-CoV-2 and coronaviruses. The antigens for these receptors are not known. Unexposed donor CD4+ T cells date from about 2010-2019, before the COVID-19 pandemic. The cells were cultured for approximately 10 days before CD4+ T cells were isolated. Libraries were prepared by immunoSEQ multiplex PCR; TCRdb keeps only in-frame clonotypes and omits some of them. The repertoire holds roughly 20,000 clones, with around 66% as singletons. The sample was CD4+ T cells from PBMCs, cultured in vitro. These receptors were collected from a human donor in good health.

This chain links TRBV6-5 with TRBJ2-7, with 7 bases aligning to TRBD1. Germline CDR1 MNHEY, CDR2 SVGAGI. The trim removed 6 bases at V and 5 bases at J, leaving 1 base unmatched. The CDR3 has 11 residues. CDR3 residues: CASSQGDEQYF. DNA of the CDR3: TGTGCCAGCAGCCAGGGGGACGAGCAGTACTTC.

The chain carries TRBV7-9 and TRBJ2-7; 9 bases align to TRBD1. Germline loops: CDR1 SEHNR, CDR2 FQNEAQ (reference sequence). V gave up 2 bases and J gave up 3 bases; unmatched junction bases: 5. The CDR3 sequence is 15 residues long. The CDR3 DNA follows: TGTGCCAGCAGCTTATTTCCGGACAGGGGCTACGAGCAGTACTTC. It codes for CASSLFPDRGYEQYF.

This clone was detected only a few times. J is TRBJ1-5 and V is TRBV19; 11 bases agree with TRBD1. CDR1 is LNHDA and CDR2 is SQIVND in the germline V gene (reference sequence). Trimming took 5 bases from V and 7 from J; bases not matched to a gene: 10. This CDR3 spans 16 amino acids. The chain's CDR3 is CASSSGQGALLQPQHF. CDR3 sequence (DNA): TGTGCCAGTAGTTCCGGACAGGGGGCGCTTTTGCAGCCCCAGCATTTT.

V usage is TRBV11-3 and J usage is TRBJ2-3; D is uncertain. Trimming took 5 bases from V and 5 from J, leaving 11 bases between them. From germline, CDR1 is SGHNT and CDR2 YENEEA. CDR3 size: 13 residues. The CDR3 loop reads CASSQQNRDTQYF. The CDR3 region has the DNA TGTGCCAGCAGCCAGCAAAATCGAGATACGCAGTATTTT.

The CDR3 DNA follows: TGTGCCAGCGGGCAGAATAATTCACCCCTCCACTTT. Translation: CASGQNNSPLHF. This chain joins TRBV2 and TRBJ1-6; D unclear. Germline V gene sequence: CDR1 SNHLY, CDR2 FYNNEI. The V end was cut by 8 bases, the J end by 5 bases, with 7 bases between. This CDR3 has 12 amino acids.

This chain uses TRBV5-1 with TRBJ2-1, with 12 bases matching TRBD2. Germline V lookup: CDR1 SGHRS, CDR2 YFSETQ. Trimming removed 5 bases from V and 0 bases from J; junction bases left unmatched: 12. This CDR3 is built from 19 residues. The chain's CDR3 is CASSFLGLAGSTSYNEQFF. DNA for the CDR3: TGCGCCAGCAGTTTCCTAGGACTAGCGGGATCCACCTCCTACAATGAGCAGTTCTTC.

This chain links TRBV7-3 with TRBJ2-3, with 9 bases fitting TRBD2. CDR1 and CDR2 (germline): SGHTA, FQGTGA. The CDR3 is made up of 19 amino acids. The V and J ends lost 1 base and 4 bases, in that order; junction bases with no gene match: 15. Here the CDR3 DNA reads TGTGCCAGCAGCTTAAGGCCGACGATAGCGGGAGAGGGGGCAGATACGCAGTATTTT. Translating it yields CASSLRPTIAGEGADTQYF.

The CDR3 is CSVRGIRGLGVVNTEAFF. CDR3 coding DNA: TGCAGCGTCAGGGGGATTAGGGGGCTTGGGGTCGTTAACACTGAAGCTTTCTTT. The genes are TRBV29-1 and TRBJ1-1; 7 bases are shared with TRBD1. The J segment lost 2 bases and the V segment lost 6 bases, leaving 21 bases of the junction unmatched. This CDR3 is built from 18 residues. Germline V CDR1 and CDR2: SQVTM, ANQGSEA. Together with reference TRBV29-1 and TRBJ1-1, the CDR3 gives the full variable domain: SAVISQKPSRDICQRGTSLTIQCQVDSQVTMMFWYRQQPGQSLTLIATANQGSEATYESGFVIDKFPISRPNLTFSTLTVSNMSPEDSSIYLCSVRGIRGLGVVNTEAFFGQGTRLTVV.

V gene TRBV5-1 combines with J gene TRBJ2-7; 9 nucleotides align to TRBD2. CDR3 length: 15 amino acids. The germline gives CDR1 SGHRS, CDR2 YFSETQ. The V gene end was trimmed by 4 bases and the J gene end by 1 base; junction bases not matched to a gene: 6. The CDR3: CASSPASGVSYEQYF. The CDR3 region has the DNA TGCGCCAGCAGCCCGGCTAGCGGGGTTTCCTACGAGCAGTACTTC.

This chain links TRBV12-3 or TRBV12-4 with TRBJ2-7, with 9 positions matching TRBD1. With V trimmed by 4 bases and J by 6 bases, 1 base remained unmatched. The CDR3 covers 12 residues. The CDR3 protein is CASSYRGLEQYF. DNA for the CDR3: TGTGCCAGCAGTTACAGGGGGCTCGAGCAGTACTTC.